Below, 24 T cell receptor beta chains from the same sample are listed, as sequenced in a study of human T cells and chemical hapten exposure (dated by TCRdb to about 2021). The sample's time point label, in plain terms: patch test 2, 6 weeks after DPC sensitization. Explained via the paper, the treatment or condition label denotes: therapeutic diphenylcyclopropenone sensitization with weekly scalp DPC. Library method: RACE. Sequencer: NextSeq 500. TCRdb redid the processing of the public reads, applying fastp at Q25 and MiXCR, and retained in-frame beta chains. For every CDR3 protein sequence, its rows merge into one entry that carries the most common genes and DNA. The sample table shows roughly 96,000 distinct CDR3 sequences, and 9% to 9.5% are seen once. The ten largest clones represent about 2% of the sample. This specimen was whole blood, taken in connection with sensitization to the hapten diphenylcyclopropenone (DPC). These receptors were obtained from a middle-aged woman with alopecia areata. Some clones in this sample may be carry-over from other donors' samples.

This clonotype was counted ten times or more. The J gene is TRBJ1-2, the V gene TRBV3-1, with D uncertain. Germline V gives CDR1 LGHDT, CDR2 YNNKEL (reference sequence). The CDR3 is 14 residues long. The V and J ends lost 3 bases and 2 bases respectively, with 10 bases between them. CDR3 sequence reads: CASSQEGRNYGYTF. For the CDR3, the DNA is TGTGCCAGCAGCCAGGAAGGACGAAACTATGGCTACACCTTC.

There are many counts of this clonotype. The V gene is TRBV20-1, the J gene TRBJ1-2; perhaps TRBD1 as D (5 bases). This CDR3 spans 18 amino acids. The V gene's germline CDR1 is DFQATT and CDR2 SNEGSKA (reference sequence). Trimming shortened V by 2 bases and J by 1 base, and 23 bases separated the two germline ends. The DNA of the CDR3 is TGCAGTGCTAGAAGTTCCAGGGTTACATATGGCCTTAACTATGGCTACACCTTC. Residues: CSARSSRVTYGLNYGYTF.

This clonotype was observed at least ten times. The CDR3 sequence: CASSFSLTLGELFF. The CDR3 DNA is TGTGCCAGCAGCTTCTCCCTGACCCTCGGGGAGCTGTTTTTT. The rearrangement joins TRBV7-9 to TRBJ2-2; D is unresolved. This CDR3 spans 14 amino acids. With 3 bases removed from V and 7 bases from J, the gap between germline ends came to 12 bases. Germline V gives CDR1 SEHNR, CDR2 FQNEAQ (reference sequence).

The J gene is TRBJ2-7, the V gene TRBV11-2; D remains ambiguous. This CDR3 contains 13 residues. With 1 base removed from V and 3 bases from J, the gap between germline ends came to 7 bases. CDR1 SGHAT and CDR2 FQNNGV come from the germline V gene. The CDR3 DNA is TGTGCCAGCAGCTTAGCGGCAGACTACGAGCAGTACTTC. Protein: CASSLAADYEQYF. Full variable domain (remainder filled in from reference TRBV11-2 and TRBJ2-7): EAGVAQSPRYKIIEKRQSVAFWCNPISGHATLYWYQQILGQGPKLLIQFQNNGVVDDSQLPKDRFSAERLKGVDSTLKIQPAKLEDSAVYLCASSLAADYEQYFGPGTRLTVT.

Ten or more counts support this clonotype. The rearrangement uses TRBV5-8 and TRBJ2-1, with TRBD2 matching over 12 bases. The V gene's germline CDR1 is SGHTS and CDR2 YDEGEE. V was pared by 2 bases and J by 7 bases, with 16 bases of the junction left unmatched. CDR3 length equals 19 residues. The CDR3 loop reads CASSFYPTRTSGIPNEQFF. CDR3 bases: TGTGCCAGCAGCTTCTACCCGACCCGGACTAGCGGGATACCAAATGAGCAGTTCTTC.

This clonotype was found a few times. This sequence joins TRBV20-1 and TRBJ1-2; D not resolved. CDR1 DFQATT and CDR2 SNEGSKA come from the germline V gene (reference sequence). The CDR3 is made up of 12 amino acids. V lost 2 bases, J lost 5 bases, and 9 bases lay in between. The CDR3 loop is CSARTGLYGYTF. The CDR3 region has the DNA TGCAGTGCTAGAACCGGGCTTTATGGCTACACCTTC.

This clonotype came up many times. The chain links TRBV5-1 to TRBJ2-7; possible D gene TRBD2, 5 bases. CDR3 length: 14 amino acids. Germline V gives CDR1 SGHRS, CDR2 YFSETQ. With 0 bases removed from V and 6 bases from J, the gap between germline ends came to 13 bases. CDR3 bases: TGCGCCAGCAGCTTGGGGACGGACTCCAGCGAGCAGTACTTC. Its translation is CASSLGTDSSEQYF.

In its sample, this clonotype was seen many times. The V call is TRBV7-9, the J call TRBJ2-5; tentatively, D is TRBD1 (6 bases). The CDR3 runs 15 residues. Germline loops: CDR1 SEHNR, CDR2 FQNEAQ (reference sequence). V was shortened by 7 bases and J by 5 bases, with 20 bases between the two germline ends. This CDR3 is CASNRGWADSETQYF. The CDR3 DNA sequence: TGTGCCAGCAACCGGGGATGGGCGGACAGTGAGACCCAGTACTTC.

There are many counts of this clonotype. The rearrangement links TRBV7-3 to TRBJ2-1; D possibly corresponds to TRBD2 (5 bases). V was trimmed by 5 bases and J by 5 bases, leaving 25 bases between them. This CDR3 spans 18 amino acids. Per germline, CDR1 SGHTA and CDR2 FQGTGA. CDR3 DNA: TGTGCCAGCAGCCGAAGAGACCCAAGTAGCGTTCGAGACAATGAGCAGTTCTTC. Translated: CASSRRDPSSVRDNEQFF.

This clonotype has a count of ten or more. The chain combines TRBV29-1 with TRBJ2-1; the match to TRBD1 covers 9 bases. Germline assignment: CDR1 SQVTM and CDR2 ANQGSEA. The V gene end was trimmed by 6 bases and the J gene end by 9 bases; junction bases not matched to a gene: 9. The CDR3 has 13 residues. CDR3 sequence: CSVKIQGATEQFF. The CDR3, as DNA: TGCAGCGTGAAGATACAGGGGGCGACTGAGCAGTTCTTC.

The table lists this clonotype with many counts. V and J are TRBV28 and TRBJ2-1; D is possibly TRBD2 (6 bases). Trimming stripped 7 bases from V and 5 bases from J, with 21 bases between. The CDR3 covers 16 residues. Germline CDR1 and CDR2: MDHEN and SYDVKM. The CDR3 spells CASTSTGTPLDNEQFF. The CDR3 region has the DNA TGTGCCAGCACCTCGACCGGGACTCCCTTAGACAATGAGCAGTTCTTC.

This clonotype was counted at least ten times. The V call is TRBV18, the J call TRBJ2-5, with D tentatively TRBD1 or TRBD2 (5 bases each). Trimming removed 3 bases at V and 0 bases at J, with 14 bases between. The CDR3 is made up of 16 amino acids. Germline assignment: CDR1 KGHSH and CDR2 LQKENI. CDR3: CASSPLRDQYQETQYF. Here the CDR3 DNA reads TGTGCCAGCTCACCCCTGAGGGACCAATACCAAGAGACCCAGTACTTC.

This clonotype was found a few times. The rearrangement uses TRBV6-5 and TRBJ1-1; TRBD1 is a possible D gene (5 bases). V lost 0 bases and J lost 0, with 11 bases in between. CDR1 is MNHEY, CDR2 SVGAGI, per germline. The CDR3 has 16 residues. The CDR3: CASSYSRGALNTEAFF. In nucleotides, the CDR3 is TGTGCCAGCAGTTACTCGAGAGGGGCTCTGAACACTGAAGCTTTCTTT.

There are many counts of this clonotype. The chain couples TRBV29-1 to TRBJ2-1, with 13 bases lining up with TRBD2. CDR3 length: 14 residues. CDR1 SQVTM and CDR2 ANQGSEA come from the germline V gene. Trimming at V came to 8 bases and at J to 4 bases, leaving 5 bases not matched to a gene. DNA for the CDR3: TGCAGCTCTCAGGGACTAGCGGGATACAATGAGCAGTTCTTC. Translated: CSSQGLAGYNEQFF.

This clonotype was observed a few times. This chain uses TRBV9 with TRBJ2-7, with a weak D call TRBD1 (6 bases). Germline V gene data show CDR1 as SGDLS and CDR2 as YYNGEE. Between the trimmed V and J ends, which lost 5 bases and 2 bases, there was a span of 11 bases. This CDR3 region has 13 residues. The CDR3 loop is CASSPGQAYEQYF. The CDR3 DNA reads TGTGCCAGCAGTCCGGGACAAGCCTACGAGCAGTACTTC.

This sequence joins TRBV12-5 and TRBJ2-3; D ambiguous. V was cut by 4 bases and J by 8 bases, with 13 bases left in between. This CDR3 region has 13 residues. The germline V gene encodes CDR1 LGHNT and CDR2 FRNRAP. The CDR3 region is CASGSPAPVTQYF. The CDR3 nucleotides read TGTGCTAGTGGTTCGCCCGCCCCGGTTACGCAGTATTTT.

This clonotype appeared many times. The chain recombines TRBV30 with TRBJ2-1; D not resolved. From germline, CDR1 is GTSNPN and CDR2 SVGIG (reference sequence). The length of the CDR3 is 12 residues. V was cut by 5 bases and J by 6 bases, with 11 bases left in between. CDR3 sequence: CAWSWSSNEQFF. The CDR3, as DNA: TGTGCCTGGTCCTGGAGTAGCAATGAGCAGTTCTTC.

For this clonotype: A much bigger clone sits one base away, suggesting this may be a read error. The rearrangement uses TRBV6-2 or TRBV6-3 and TRBJ2-3; 8 bases line up with TRBD2. The length of the CDR3 is 14 residues. Germline V gene data show CDR1 as MNHEY and CDR2 as SVGEGT. In DNA, the CDR3 is TGTGCCAGCACCGAGACTAGCGCCACAGATATGCAGTATTTT. Protein: CASTETSATDMQYF.

This clonotype occurred a few times. This sequence joins TRBV28 and TRBJ1-1; D ambiguous. Germline V gene lookup returns CDR1 MDHEN and CDR2 SYDVKM. The CDR3 contains 12 residues. V dropped 8 bases and J dropped 7 bases, with 14 bases sitting between them. The CDR3 reads CASEALGYEAFF. As DNA, the CDR3 is TGTGCCAGCGAGGCTCTAGGATATGAAGCTTTCTTT.

The CDR3: CASSGSRIDADTQYF. The CDR3 DNA sequence: TGTGCCAGCAGTGGGAGCAGGATAGACGCAGATACGCAGTATTTT. The rearrangement joins TRBV6-2 or TRBV6-3 to TRBJ2-3, with a possible D match to TRBD2 (5 bases). Germline V gives CDR1 MNHEY, CDR2 SVGEGT. The CDR3 sequence is 15 residues long. Between the trimmed V and J ends, which lost 5 bases and 4 bases, there was a span of 16 bases.

The chain couples TRBV7-8 to TRBJ2-5; TRBD1 might be the D (5 bases). The length of the CDR3 is 18 residues. Germline CDR1 and CDR2: SGHVS and FQNEAQ. V lost 7 bases to trimming and J lost 0 bases, with 24 bases between them. The DNA for the CDR3 is TGTGCCAGCACCAACCCAACCGGGCAGGGATGGGACCAAGAGACCCAGTACTTC. Its translation is CASTNPTGQGWDQETQYF.

Only a few counts were recorded for this clonotype. The gene calls are TRBV6-6 and TRBJ1-5; TRBD1 is a possible D gene (5 bases). V lost 4 bases, J lost 5 bases, and 9 bases lay in between. The CDR3 length is 13 residues. The germline V gene encodes CDR1 MNHNY and CDR2 SVGAGI (reference sequence). The CDR3 DNA sequence: TGTGCCAGCAGTTCCCAGGGTTATCAGCCCCAGCATTTT. Residues: CASSSQGYQPQHF.

This clonotype was seen a handful of times. V and J are TRBV28 and TRBJ2-1; 7 nucleotides line up with TRBD2. The V segment lost 3 bases and the J segment 9 bases; nucleotides outside the gene matches: 8. The CDR3 totals 14 residues. Germline loops: CDR1 MDHEN, CDR2 SYDVKM. The CDR3 is CASSFQRASGEQFF. Written as DNA, the CDR3 is TGTGCCAGCAGTTTCCAGCGGGCTAGCGGTGAGCAGTTCTTC.

The V and J genes are TRBV5-1 and TRBJ2-2; 7 nucleotides line up with TRBD1. This CDR3 has 14 amino acids. V dropped 4 bases and J dropped 7; count of bases not matched to a gene: 7. Germline CDR1 reads SGHRS; CDR2 reads YFSETQ. CDR3 residues: CASSVDRTDGELFF. The CDR3 region has the DNA TGCGCCAGCAGCGTGGACAGGACGGACGGGGAGCTGTTTTTT.